The 8 T cell receptor beta chains below come from one sample, sequenced in a study of blood T cells in healthy people across ages. Together with a sample-barcoded 5' primer, a J-beta primer mix was included in a second PCR lasting about 6 to 11 cycles. TCRdb used MiXCR to reprocess the 5' RACE reads, holding one entry per CDR3 protein. The sample has approximately 800,000 distinct CDR3 sequences; 55% to 70% are singletons. What was sequenced was blood. The receptors derive from a young man in good health.

This clonotype was detected once. The genes are TRBV28 and TRBJ2-7, with 7 bases matching TRBD1. J lost 0 bases, V lost 9 bases, and 8 bases had no gene match. CDR1 and CDR2 from the germline V gene are MDHEN and SYDVKM. This CDR3 contains 14 residues. The CDR3 loop is CASTNRQGSYEQYF. Here the CDR3 DNA reads TGTGCCAGTACCAATAGACAGGGCTCCTACGAGCAGTACTTC.

This sequence joins TRBV20-1 and TRBJ2-1, with D uncertain. CDR3 size: 13 residues. The germline gives CDR1 DFQATT, CDR2 SNEGSKA (reference sequence). The ends were cut back, 3 bases at V and 7 bases at J, with 13 bases in the middle. CDR3 region: CSARTDHMNEQFF. CDR3 nucleotide sequence: TGCAGTGCTAGGACGGACCACATGAATGAGCAGTTCTTC.

CDR3 sequence: CSVRLANEQYF. The CDR3 region has the DNA TGCAGCGTGCGTCTAGCTAACGAGCAGTACTTC. The J gene is TRBJ2-7, the V gene TRBV29-1; weak D call: TRBD2 (5 bases). Between the trimmed V and J ends, which lost 6 bases and 5 bases, there was a span of 11 bases. The CDR3 runs 11 residues. The germline V gene has CDR1 SQVTM and CDR2 ANQGSEA.

The V call is TRBV29-1, the J call TRBJ1-5; no reliable D call. The CDR3 totals 12 residues. Germline V gives CDR1 SQVTM, CDR2 ANQGSEA. V dropped 5 bases and J dropped 5 bases, with 10 bases sitting between them. CDR3 loop: CSVKVPDQPQHF. CDR3 sequence (DNA): TGCAGCGTTAAGGTACCCGATCAGCCCCAGCATTTT. The full variable domain, in which reference TRBV29-1 and TRBJ1-5 provide the parts outside the CDR3, is SAVISQKPSRDICQRGTSLTIQCQVDSQVTMMFWYRQQPGQSLTLIATANQGSEATYESGFVIDKFPISRPNLTFSTLTVSNMSPEDSSIYLCSVKVPDQPQHFGDGTRLSIL.

The V and J genes are TRBV5-1 and TRBJ1-2; 10 bases are shared with TRBD1. Trimming cost V 2 bases and J 4 bases; bases outside gene matches: 5. This CDR3 has 15 amino acids. The germline gives CDR1 SGHRS, CDR2 YFSETQ. CDR3 protein: CASSFGDRGSYGYTF. The CDR3 coding sequence is TGCGCCAGCAGCTTTGGGGACAGGGGATCCTATGGCTACACCTTC. The whole variable domain, filled in from reference TRBV5-1 and TRBJ1-2, reads KAGVTQTPRYLIKTRGQQVTLSCSPISGHRSVSWYQQTPGQGLQFLFEYFSETQRNKGNFPGRFSGRQFSNSRSEMNVSTLELGDSALYLCASSFGDRGSYGYTFGSGTRLTVV.

About this clonotype: As the CDR3 is not closed by the conserved phenylalanine or tryptophan, this likely results from a read error. The rearrangement links TRBV18 to TRBJ2-5; D call uncertain. The CDR3 covers 11 residues. With 3 bases removed from V and 5 bases from J, the gap between germline ends came to 4 bases. Germline V gives CDR1 KGHSH, CDR2 LQKENI. CDR3 nucleotides: TGTGCCAGCTCACCGGCGGAGACCCAGTACATC. This encodes CASSPAETQYI.

A word on this clonotype: One end of the junction varies from germline; a read error may be responsible. V gene TRBV7-9 combines with J gene TRBJ2-5; D might be TRBD1 or TRBD2, each matching 5 bases. This CDR3 contains 15 residues. Germline assignment: CDR1 SEHNR and CDR2 FQNEAQ (reference sequence). The CDR3 loop is CVSSKGDGPFETQYF. CDR3 coding DNA: TGTGTCAGCAGCAAAGGGGACGGACCTTTTGAGACCCAGTACTTC.

The J gene is TRBJ1-2, the V gene TRBV7-2; the match to TRBD1 covers 7 bases. The V segment lost 5 bases and the J segment 8 bases; nucleotides outside the gene matches: 11. Germline assignment: CDR1 SGHTA and CDR2 FQGNSA. The CDR3 loop spans 14 amino acids. The CDR3 DNA sequence: TGTGCCAGCAGCCTATACACAGGGGATCGCGGCTACACCTTC. This gives the protein CASSLYTGDRGYTF.